The 14 T cell receptor beta chains in this list originate from one sample, sequenced in a study of cytomegalovirus exposure and HLA in healthy donors. Produced via immunoSEQ multiplex PCR; TCRdb's table is partial and in-frame only. The table shows some 45,000 clones, with roughly 90% occurring only once. The sequencing input was PBMCs. The receptors derive from a man aged 18 to 30 in good health and CMV-seronegative.

The chain uses TRBV19 and TRBJ2-5; 9 bases map to TRBD1. This CDR3 has 15 residues. J lost 5 bases, V lost 0 bases, and 4 bases had no gene match. The germline V gene has CDR1 LNHDA and CDR2 SQIVND (reference sequence). Written as DNA, the CDR3 is TGTGCCAGTAGTATAGATCAGGACAGGGGCGAGACCCAGTACTTC. Amino acids: CASSIDQDRGETQYF.

V gene TRBV5-4 combines with J gene TRBJ2-3; D is ambiguous. Germline assignment: CDR1 SGHNT and CDR2 YYREEE (reference sequence). This CDR3 contains 14 residues. Trimming cost V 4 bases and J 2 bases, with 11 bases left between them. The CDR3 DNA is TGTGCCAGCAGCACAGAAACTCACACAGATACGCAGTATTTT. This codes for CASSTETHTDTQYF. Supplemented by reference TRBV5-4 and TRBJ2-3, the full variable domain reads ETGVTQSPTHLIKTRGQQVTLRCSSQSGHNTVSWYQQALGQGPQFIFQYYREEENGRGNFPPRFSGLQFPNYSSELNVNALELDDSALYLCASSTETHTDTQYFGPGTRLTVL.

This sequence joins TRBV5-1 and TRBJ2-7, with 7 bases identical to TRBD1. From germline, CDR1 is SGHRS and CDR2 YFSETQ. This CDR3 spans 14 amino acids. With V trimmed by 6 bases and J by 2 bases, 8 bases remained unmatched. CDR3 bases: TGCGCCAGCAATAGGGGGCAAAACACCTACGAGCAGTACTTC. It specifies CASNRGQNTYEQYF.

The chain combines TRBV9 with TRBJ1-1; 8 nucleotides agree with TRBD1. CDR1 is SGDLS and CDR2 is YYNGEE in the germline V gene. The CDR3 runs 16 residues. The junction had 4 bases not matched to a gene; V was cut back by 0 bases and J by 0 bases. DNA of the CDR3: TGTGCCAGCAGCGTAGGCCAGGGGGCACTGAACACTGAAGCTTTCTTT. It encodes CASSVGQGALNTEAFF.

V and J are TRBV28 and TRBJ1-5, with a tentative D call TRBD1 (6 bases). CDR3 length equals 15 residues. V was cut by 6 bases and J by 11 bases, with 23 bases left in between. The germline CDR1 and CDR2 sequences are MDHEN and SYDVKM. CDR3 DNA: TGTGCCAGCAGGGGGACGTCAACCTTATCAGGGGCCCAGCATTTT. Its translation: CASRGTSTLSGAQHF.

The CDR3 loop reads CASRPGQHRTIYEQYF. The CDR3 nucleotides are TGTGCCAGCAGGCCGGGACAGCACCGAACCATCTACGAGCAGTACTTC. V gene TRBV27 combines with J gene TRBJ2-7, with 7 bases lining up with TRBD1. The CDR3 consists of 16 residues. V was clipped by 6 bases and J by 3 bases; unmatched bases: 14. The germline V gene has CDR1 MNHEY and CDR2 SMNVEV (reference sequence).

The CDR3 protein is CASSSPVSGVQETQYF. CDR3 sequence (DNA): TGTGCCAGCAGCTCCCCGGTTAGCGGGGTCCAAGAGACCCAGTACTTC. The genes are TRBV5-4 and TRBJ2-5; 8 positions agree with TRBD2. V was pared by 3 bases and J by 1 base, with 8 bases of the junction left unmatched. CDR1 and CDR2 (germline): SGHNT, YYREEE (reference sequence). The CDR3 length is 16 residues.

The chain employs TRBV14 and TRBJ1-6; D is unresolved. The V end lost 0 bases, the J end lost 7 bases, and 7 bases lay between the germline ends. In germline, CDR1 is SGHDN, CDR2 FVKESK. The CDR3 has 14 residues. This CDR3 reads CASSQESYNSPLHF. Written as DNA, the CDR3 is TGTGCCAGCAGCCAAGAGAGTTACAATTCACCCCTCCACTTT.

The J gene is TRBJ2-4, the V gene TRBV6-6, with 11 bases identical to TRBD1. The CDR3 spans 13 residues. Germline CDR1 reads MNHNY; CDR2 reads SVGAGI (reference sequence). V lost 10 bases, J lost 8 bases, and 7 bases stayed unmatched. The CDR3 bases are TGTGCCACCTCGGGACAGGGGGGTTACATTCAGTACTTC. Translating it yields CATSGQGGYIQYF.

The V and J genes are TRBV25-1 and TRBJ2-7, with 10 bases fitting TRBD1. Per the germline V gene, CDR1 is MGHDK and CDR2 is SYGVNS. The CDR3 length is 15 residues. The V and J ends lost 3 bases and 5 bases, in that order; junction bases with no gene match: 7. CDR3 bases: TGTGCCAGCAGTGACCCGGGGACAGGGGACCACGAGCAGTACTTC. Translation: CASSDPGTGDHEQYF.

The chain employs TRBV6-4 and TRBJ1-1; 11 positions agree with TRBD1. With V trimmed by 5 bases and J by 5 bases, 4 bases remained unmatched. Germline V gene data show CDR1 as MRHNA and CDR2 as SNTAGT. The CDR3 contains 14 residues. DNA of the CDR3: TGTGCCAGCAGTCCGGGACAGGGGGTGACTGAAGCTTTCTTT. It codes for CASSPGQGVTEAFF.

The CDR3 spells CASSQRGQAGANVLTF. CDR3 DNA sequence: TGTGCCAGCAGCCAACGGGGTCAGGCTGGGGCCAACGTCCTGACTTTC. The chain carries TRBV14 and TRBJ2-6; possible D gene TRBD2, 5 bases. The CDR3 totals 16 residues. Trimming took off 2 bases at V and 2 bases at J, with 10 bases between the two ends. The germline V gene has CDR1 SGHDN and CDR2 FVKESK.

V gene TRBV19 combines with J gene TRBJ2-7; D call uncertain. The CDR3 is 14 residues long. From germline, CDR1 is LNHDA and CDR2 SQIVND (reference sequence). V was trimmed by 3 bases and J by 4 bases, leaving 13 bases between them. CDR3 DNA sequence: TGTGCCAGTAGTATCGGGTTCGGAGCATACGAGCAGTACTTC. Its protein is CASSIGFGAYEQYF.

V and J are TRBV6-6 and TRBJ1-4; the D gene is possibly TRBD1 (6 bases). CDR3 length: 15 amino acids. V was pared by 4 bases and J by 7 bases, with 16 bases between. Germline assignment: CDR1 MNHNY and CDR2 SVGAGI (reference sequence). CDR3 amino acids: CASSSYRDAGEKLFF. The DNA for the CDR3 is TGTGCCAGCAGTTCCTACAGGGATGCAGGTGAAAAACTGTTTTTT.